This T cell receptor beta chain was documented in a study of OX40 agonist ivuxolimab in advanced cancers. Study-level information: Prior checkpoint blockade (anti-PD-1, anti-PD-L1 or anti-CTLA-4) was permitted; 40% had it. Three partial responders included one hepatocellular carcinoma patient and two cutaneous melanoma patients.

This table comes from immunoSEQ multiplex PCR, and its TCRdb copy is limited to in-frame clones, with some not included. The top ten hold around an eighth of the sample, which has about 52,000 clones, roughly 88% seen once. Points from the study as a whole: There were, on average, more expanded clones in CD8+ T cells than in CD4+.

As for this clone: Its antigen is still unknown.

Any history of autoimmune disease or systemic immunosuppression disqualified patients. The clonotype comes from an adult with an advanced solid tumor such as melanoma, head and neck, liver or kidney cancer. The material was CD4+ or CD8+ T cells sorted from blood, obtained in a trial of the OX40 agonist ivuxolimab.

For the CDR3, the DNA is TGCGCCAGCAGCCAAGCACAGGGTGGGCAGCCCCAGCATTTT. Encoded protein: CASSQAQGGQPQHF. This chain joins TRBV4-1 and TRBJ1-5; D possibly corresponds to TRBD1 (6 bases). This CDR3 is 14 amino acids long. Per germline, CDR1 MGHRA and CDR2 YSYEKL. V was trimmed by 1 base and J by 7 bases, leaving 11 bases between them.